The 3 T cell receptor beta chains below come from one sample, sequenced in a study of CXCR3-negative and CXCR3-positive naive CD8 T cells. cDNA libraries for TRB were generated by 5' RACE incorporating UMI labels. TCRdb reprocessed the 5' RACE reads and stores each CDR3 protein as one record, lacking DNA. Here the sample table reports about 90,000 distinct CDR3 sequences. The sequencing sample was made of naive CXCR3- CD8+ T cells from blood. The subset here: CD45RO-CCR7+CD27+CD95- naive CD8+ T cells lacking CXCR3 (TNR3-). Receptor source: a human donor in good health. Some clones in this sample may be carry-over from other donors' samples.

CDR3 residues: CASSLGVSQYNEQFF. This chain connects TRBV28 to TRBJ2-1. The CDR3 runs to 15 residues. Germline values: CDR1 MDHEN, CDR2 SYDVKM.

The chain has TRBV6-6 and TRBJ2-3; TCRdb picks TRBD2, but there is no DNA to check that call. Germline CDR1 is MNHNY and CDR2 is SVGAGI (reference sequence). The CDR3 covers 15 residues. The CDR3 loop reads CASGPALDSTDTQYF.

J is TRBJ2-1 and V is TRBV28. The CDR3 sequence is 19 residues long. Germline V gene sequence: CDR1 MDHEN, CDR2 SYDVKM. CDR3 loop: CASIPSAGYYFGTYNEQFF.